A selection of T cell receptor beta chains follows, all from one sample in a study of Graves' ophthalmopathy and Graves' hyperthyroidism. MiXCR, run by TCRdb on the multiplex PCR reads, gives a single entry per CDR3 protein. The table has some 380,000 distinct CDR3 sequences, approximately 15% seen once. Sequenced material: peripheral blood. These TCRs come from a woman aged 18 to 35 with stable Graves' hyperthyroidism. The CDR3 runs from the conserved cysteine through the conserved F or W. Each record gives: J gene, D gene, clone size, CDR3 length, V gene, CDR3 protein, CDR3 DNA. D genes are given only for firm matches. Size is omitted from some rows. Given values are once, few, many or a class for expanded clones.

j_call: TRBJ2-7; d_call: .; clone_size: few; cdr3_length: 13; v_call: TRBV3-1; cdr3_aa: CASSSAGVYEQYF; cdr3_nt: TGTGCCAGCAGCTCGGCAGGGGTTTACGAGCAGTACTTC
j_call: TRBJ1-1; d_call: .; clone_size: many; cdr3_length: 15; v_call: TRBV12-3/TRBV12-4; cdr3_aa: CASSPPNRQNTEAFF; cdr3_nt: TGTGCCAGCAGCCCCCCGAACAGGCAGAACACTGAAGCTTTCTTT
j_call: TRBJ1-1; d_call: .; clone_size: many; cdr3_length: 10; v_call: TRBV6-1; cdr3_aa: CASGLQEAFF; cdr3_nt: TGTGCCAGCGGATTACAAGAAGCTTTCTTT
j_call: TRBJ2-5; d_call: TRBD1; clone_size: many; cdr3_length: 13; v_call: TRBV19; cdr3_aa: CASSFGTVETQYF; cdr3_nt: TGTGCCAGTAGTTTCGGGACAGTAGAGACCCAGTACTTC
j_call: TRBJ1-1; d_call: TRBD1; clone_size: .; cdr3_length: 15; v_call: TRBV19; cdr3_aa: CASRDSGTGNTEAFF; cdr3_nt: TGTGCCAGTAGGGACTCCGGGACAGGGAACACTGAAGCTTTCTTT
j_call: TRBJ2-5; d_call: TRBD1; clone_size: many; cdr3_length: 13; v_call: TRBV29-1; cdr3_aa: CSSLQGAGETQYF; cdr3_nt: TGCAGCTCACTACAGGGGGCAGGGGAGACCCAGTACTTC
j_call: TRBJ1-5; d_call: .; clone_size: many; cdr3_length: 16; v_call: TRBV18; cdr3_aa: CASSDTRGEKGQPQHF; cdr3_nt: TGTGCCAGCTCAGATACGCGCGGGGAGAAGGGTCAGCCCCAGCATTTT
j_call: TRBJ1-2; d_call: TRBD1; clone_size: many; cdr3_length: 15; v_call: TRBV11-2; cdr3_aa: CASSFWTGGNYGYTF; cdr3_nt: TGTGCCAGCAGCTTCTGGACAGGGGGCAACTATGGCTACACCTTC
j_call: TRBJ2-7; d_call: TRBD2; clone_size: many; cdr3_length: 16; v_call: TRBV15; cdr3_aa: CATSSPAGDKIYEQYF; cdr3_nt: TGTGCCACCAGCAGTCCTGCGGGAGACAAGATCTACGAGCAGTACTTC
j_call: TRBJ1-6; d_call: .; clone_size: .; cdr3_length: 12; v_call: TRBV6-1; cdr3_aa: CASSEAFSLLHF; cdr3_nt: TGTGCCAGCAGTGAAGCTTTTTCTCTCCTCCACTTT
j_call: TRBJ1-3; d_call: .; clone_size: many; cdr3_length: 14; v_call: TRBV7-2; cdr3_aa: CASSPSGVGNTIYF; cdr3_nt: TGTGCCAGCAGCCCTAGTGGCGTCGGAAACACCATATATTTT
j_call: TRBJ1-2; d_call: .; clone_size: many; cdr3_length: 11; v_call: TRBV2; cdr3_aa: CASSEPYGYTF; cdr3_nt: TGTGCCAGCAGTGAACCCTATGGCTACACCTTC
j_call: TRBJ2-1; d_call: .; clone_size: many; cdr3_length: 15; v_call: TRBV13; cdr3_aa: CASSLEQSSYNEQFF; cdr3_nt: TGTGCCAGCAGCTTAGAACAGAGCTCCTACAATGAGCAGTTCTTC
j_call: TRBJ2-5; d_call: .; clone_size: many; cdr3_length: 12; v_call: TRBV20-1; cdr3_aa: CSASRGPETQYF; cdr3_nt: TGCAGTGCTAGCCGGGGGCCTGAGACCCAGTACTTC
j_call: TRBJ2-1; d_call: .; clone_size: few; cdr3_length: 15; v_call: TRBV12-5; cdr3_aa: CASGSPRVPYNEQFF; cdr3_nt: TGTGCTAGTGGTTCGCCCAGGGTTCCCTACAATGAGCAGTTCTTC
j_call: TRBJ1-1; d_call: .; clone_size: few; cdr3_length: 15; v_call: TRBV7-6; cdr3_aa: CASSLEGHRVGEAFF; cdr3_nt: TGTGCCAGCAGCTTAGAAGGTCACAGGGTGGGCGAAGCTTTCTTT
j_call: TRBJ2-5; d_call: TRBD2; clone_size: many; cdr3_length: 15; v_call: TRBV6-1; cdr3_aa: CASSEERGTLETQYF; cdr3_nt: TGTGCCAGCAGTGAAGAGCGGGGGACTTTGGAGACCCAGTACTTC
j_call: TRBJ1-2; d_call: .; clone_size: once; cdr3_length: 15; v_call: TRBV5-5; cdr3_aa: CASSFSVQARYGYTF; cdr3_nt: TGTGCCAGCAGCTTTTCCGTGCAGGCTCGCTATGGCTACACCTTC
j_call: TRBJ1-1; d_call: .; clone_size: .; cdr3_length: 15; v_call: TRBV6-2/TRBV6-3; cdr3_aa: CASSYSTRENTEAFF; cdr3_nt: TGTGCCAGCAGTTACTCGACGAGGGAGAACACTGAAGCTTTCTTT
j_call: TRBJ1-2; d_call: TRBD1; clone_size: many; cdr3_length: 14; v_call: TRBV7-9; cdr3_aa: CATPPDRVDYGYTF; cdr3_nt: TGTGCCACGCCCCCCGACAGGGTGGACTATGGCTACACCTTC
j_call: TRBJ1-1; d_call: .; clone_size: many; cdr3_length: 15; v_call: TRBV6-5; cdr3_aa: CASSSRPSGNTEAFF; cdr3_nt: TGTGCCAGCTCCTCAAGGCCCTCGGGGAACACTGAAGCTTTCTTT
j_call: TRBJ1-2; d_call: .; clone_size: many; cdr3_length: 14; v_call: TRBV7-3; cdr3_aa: CASSYTPGSYGYTF; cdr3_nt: TGTGCCAGCAGCTACACCCCCGGTAGCTATGGCTACACCTTC
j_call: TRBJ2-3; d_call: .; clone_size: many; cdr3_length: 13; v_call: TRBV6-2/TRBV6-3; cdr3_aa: CASSYRDTDTQYF; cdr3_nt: TGTGCCAGCAGTTACCGGGACACAGATACGCAGTATTTT
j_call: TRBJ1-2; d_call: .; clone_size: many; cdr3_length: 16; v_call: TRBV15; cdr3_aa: CATSRDQGFKNYGYTF; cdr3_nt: TGTGCCACCAGCAGAGATCAGGGGTTCAAAAACTATGGCTACACCTTC
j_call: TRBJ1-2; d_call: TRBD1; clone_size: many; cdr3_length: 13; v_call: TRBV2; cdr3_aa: CASSELTGPGYTF; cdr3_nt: TGTGCCAGCAGTGAATTGACAGGGCCTGGCTACACCTTC
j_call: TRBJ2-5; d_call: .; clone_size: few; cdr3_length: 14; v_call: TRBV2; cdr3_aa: CASSGRGYQETQYF; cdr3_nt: TGTGCCAGCAGTGGACGGGGGTACCAAGAGACCCAGTACTTC
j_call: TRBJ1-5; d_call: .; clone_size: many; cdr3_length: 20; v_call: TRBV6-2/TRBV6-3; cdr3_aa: CASSYSRNGPGAFSNQPQHF; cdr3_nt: TGTGCCAGCAGTTACTCGAGAAACGGGCCGGGGGCCTTTAGCAATCAGCCCCAGCATTTT
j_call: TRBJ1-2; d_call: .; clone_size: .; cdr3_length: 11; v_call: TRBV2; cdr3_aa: CASQQTEGYTF; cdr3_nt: TGTGCCAGCCAACAGACAGAAGGCTACACCTTC
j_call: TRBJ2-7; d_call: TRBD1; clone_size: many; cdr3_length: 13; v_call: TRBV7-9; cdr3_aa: CASTDRVSYEQYF; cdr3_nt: TGTGCCAGCACGGACAGGGTCTCCTACGAGCAGTACTTC
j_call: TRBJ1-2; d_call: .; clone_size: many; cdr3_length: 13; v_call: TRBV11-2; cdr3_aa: CASSFPGGGGYTF; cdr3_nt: TGTGCCAGCAGCTTCCCCGGGGGTGGTGGCTACACCTTC
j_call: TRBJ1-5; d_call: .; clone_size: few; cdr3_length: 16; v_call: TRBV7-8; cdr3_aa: CASSFGRGSISQPQHF; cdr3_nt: TGTGCCAGCAGCTTCGGCCGGGGGAGTATTAGTCAGCCCCAGCATTTT
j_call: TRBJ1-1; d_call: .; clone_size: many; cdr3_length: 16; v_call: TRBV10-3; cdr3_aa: CAITEKTRAGKTEAFF; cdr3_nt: TGTGCCATCACCGAGAAAACCAGGGCAGGGAAGACTGAAGCTTTCTTT
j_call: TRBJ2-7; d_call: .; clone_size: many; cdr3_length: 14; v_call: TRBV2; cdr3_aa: CASSDWTKSYEQYF; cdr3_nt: TGTGCCAGCAGTGATTGGACCAAGTCCTACGAGCAGTACTTC